This entry lists 18 T cell receptor beta chains sequenced from one sample in a study of CD8 T cells in ankylosing spondylitis. In TCRdb, the 5' RACE reads were re-called with MiXCR into one record per CDR3 protein. In the table there are roughly 230,000 distinct CDR3 sequences, 18% of which are singletons. Sequenced: blood, either unsorted or a sorted T cell fraction (not recorded which). Receptors originate from a male donor with ankylosing spondylitis or in good health (not recorded which).

This clonotype was seen just once. CDR3 sequence: CASSPSAGILVYEQYF. CDR3 in DNA: TGCGCCAGCAGCCCCAGTGCGGGGATCTTAGTCTACGAGCAGTACTTC. The chain links TRBV5-1 to TRBJ2-7, with D perhaps matching TRBD2 (6 bases). The CDR3 runs to 16 residues. Germline V gives CDR1 SGHRS, CDR2 YFSETQ. Trimming removed 4 bases at V and 3 bases at J, with 20 bases between.

This chain uses TRBV12-3 or TRBV12-4 with TRBJ2-7; 7 nucleotides align to TRBD2. The V and J ends lost 5 bases and 2 bases, in that order; junction bases with no gene match: 3. This CDR3 comprises 13 residues. The DNA for the CDR3 is TGTGCCAGCAGTGGGGGGAGGGCCTACGAGCAGTACTTC. As protein: CASSGGRAYEQYF.

This clonotype was counted between two and nine times. The V gene is TRBV29-1, the J gene TRBJ2-3; D might be TRBD1 (6 bases). Germline V CDR1 and CDR2: SQVTM, ANQGSEA. V dropped 5 bases and J dropped 0 bases, with 9 bases sitting between them. This CDR3 comprises 13 residues. Here the CDR3 DNA reads TGCAGCGTTCCAGGGGACAGCACAGATACGCAGTATTTT. Encoded protein: CSVPGDSTDTQYF.

This chain uses TRBV19 with TRBJ2-2, with TRBD2 as a possible D gene (5 bases). The CDR3 loop spans 17 amino acids. The V gene lost 1 base and the J gene lost 5 bases, with 17 bases spanning the gap. Germline assignment: CDR1 LNHDA and CDR2 SQIVND (reference sequence). DNA for the CDR3: TGTGCCAGTAGTATAGGTTCCCCTAGCCTGCGGACCGGGGAGCTGTTTTTT. Its protein product is CASSIGSPSLRTGELFF.

This clonotype has more than one count but fewer than ten. The chain uses TRBV6-2 or TRBV6-3 and TRBJ1-1, with 8 bases that match TRBD1. From germline, CDR1 is MNHEY and CDR2 SVGEGT. V was pared by 5 bases and J by 5 bases, with 10 bases of the junction left unmatched. This CDR3 contains 15 residues. DNA of the CDR3: TGTGCCAGCAGTAACCGGACAGGGTTTCGGACTGAAGCTTTCTTT. Translating it yields CASSNRTGFRTEAFF.

This chain links TRBV10-2 with TRBJ1-1; 7 bases line up with TRBD1. The CDR3 length is 14 residues. V lost 0 bases, J lost 6 bases, and 4 bases stayed unmatched. Germline V gene sequence: CDR1 WSHSY, CDR2 SAAADI. The CDR3 sequence is CASSESITGAEAFF. CDR3 coding DNA: TGCGCCAGCAGTGAGTCCATCACAGGGGCTGAAGCTTTCTTT.

This clonotype showed up just a few times. V gene TRBV29-1 combines with J gene TRBJ2-7, with D perhaps being TRBD1 or TRBD2 (6 bases each). Looked up from germline, CDR1 is SQVTM and CDR2 is ANQGSEA. V was shortened by 0 bases and J by 7 bases, with 13 bases between the two germline ends. The CDR3 runs to 13 residues. CDR3 in amino acids: CSVEDGGRDEQYF. The CDR3 bases are TGCAGCGTTGAAGATGGGGGGCGCGATGAGCAGTACTTC.

Here the CDR3 reads CASSYADRKKLFF. DNA of the CDR3: TGTGCCAGCAGTTACGCAGACAGAAAAAAACTGTTTTTT. This sequence joins TRBV6-5 and TRBJ1-4; D possibly corresponds to TRBD1 (5 bases). Germline V gives CDR1 MNHEY, CDR2 SVGAGI. This CDR3 has 13 amino acids. V shed 2 bases and J shed 9 bases, with 10 bases lying between them.

This chain uses TRBV12-3 or TRBV12-4 with TRBJ2-1, with unresolved D. This CDR3 spans 15 amino acids. Trimming took 6 bases from V and 0 from J, leaving 12 bases between them. CDR3 region: CASRERSVSYNEQFF. The CDR3 coding sequence is TGTGCCAGCAGGGAAAGGAGTGTCTCCTACAATGAGCAGTTCTTC.

This clonotype was seen repeatedly, ten times or more. This sequence joins TRBV25-1 and TRBJ2-7, with 9 positions matching TRBD2. The CDR3 consists of 16 residues. The V gene end was trimmed by 5 bases and the J gene end by 3 bases; junction bases not matched to a gene: 11. Germline values: CDR1 MGHDK, CDR2 SYGVNS. As DNA, the CDR3 is TGTGCCAGCAGTCCCCACGGGGCTAGCGGGGTCTACGAGCAGTACTTC. It codes for CASSPHGASGVYEQYF.

This clonotype was recorded a few times. As DNA, the CDR3 is TGCGCCAGCAGCCAGGGGGCTAGCGGGATTATCTACAATGAGCAGTTCTTC. Its translation: CASSQGASGIIYNEQFF. V usage is TRBV5-1 and J usage is TRBJ2-1; D is possibly TRBD2 (9 bases). Germline-derived CDR1 and CDR2 are SGHRS and YFSETQ. Trimming removed 4 bases from V and 3 bases from J, with 20 bases in between. CDR3 length: 17 amino acids.

V is TRBV10-3 and J is TRBJ2-3; 7 bases are shared with TRBD1. CDR3 length: 14 amino acids. Germline CDR1 is ENHRY and CDR2 is SYGVKD. The V gene end was trimmed by 7 bases and the J gene end by 2 bases; junction bases not matched to a gene: 6. CDR3 coding DNA: TGTGCCATCAAACCGGGACAGAACACAGATACGCAGTATTTT. Translating it yields CAIKPGQNTDTQYF.

This clonotype was counted many times. The rearrangement links TRBV3-1 to TRBJ2-5; no definite D call. CDR1 is LGHDT and CDR2 is YNNKEL in the germline V gene (reference sequence). The CDR3 loop spans 12 amino acids. V lost 5 bases, J lost 3 bases, and 7 bases lay in between. The CDR3 sequence is CASSGMKETQYF. Here the CDR3 DNA reads TGTGCCAGCAGCGGCATGAAAGAGACCCAGTACTTC.

The V and J genes are TRBV3-1 and TRBJ2-1; possibly TRBD2 for D (5 bases). Trimming stripped 2 bases from V and 5 bases from J, with 10 bases between. Germline CDR1 and CDR2: LGHDT and YNNKEL (reference sequence). This CDR3 has 14 amino acids. CDR3 nucleotides: TGTGCCAGCAGCCAACCGAGCGGAGACAATGAGCAGTTCTTC. This codes for CASSQPSGDNEQFF.

The chain carries TRBV7-9 and TRBJ1-2; D is ambiguous. This CDR3 has 13 amino acids. Between the trimmed V and J ends, which lost 2 bases and 3 bases, there was a span of 7 bases. CDR1 and CDR2 (germline): SEHNR, FQNEAQ (reference sequence). This chain's CDR3 is CASSLREDYGYTF. CDR3 nucleotide sequence: TGTGCCAGCAGCTTAAGGGAGGACTATGGCTACACCTTC.

The chain couples TRBV4-1 to TRBJ2-7; no firm D call. The CDR3 is 15 amino acids. Deletions cut 0 bases from V and 2 bases from J, with 11 bases between. The germline gives CDR1 MGHRA, CDR2 YSYEKL. The CDR3 sequence is CASSQDHSNPYEQYF. The CDR3 coding sequence is TGCGCCAGCAGCCAAGATCACTCGAACCCCTACGAGCAGTACTTC.

This clonotype was counted once. V and J are TRBV4-3 and TRBJ2-7; D possibly corresponds to TRBD2 (5 bases). CDR1 LGHNA and CDR2 YSLEER come from the germline V gene. The CDR3 has 14 residues. V lost 2 bases, J lost 5 bases, and 13 bases lay in between. This CDR3 is CASSQYGDLDEQYF. In DNA form, the CDR3 reads TGCGCCAGCAGCCAATACGGGGATTTAGACGAGCAGTACTTC.

The chain joins TRBV28 to TRBJ2-7; TRBD2 might be the D (5 bases). CDR3 size: 14 residues. CDR1 is MDHEN and CDR2 is SYDVKM in the germline V gene. V was clipped by 5 bases and J by 3 bases, with 14 bases between them. CDR3 in amino acids: CASSAGFTSYEQYF. In DNA form, the CDR3 reads TGTGCCAGCAGTGCCGGGTTTACTAGCTACGAGCAGTACTTC.